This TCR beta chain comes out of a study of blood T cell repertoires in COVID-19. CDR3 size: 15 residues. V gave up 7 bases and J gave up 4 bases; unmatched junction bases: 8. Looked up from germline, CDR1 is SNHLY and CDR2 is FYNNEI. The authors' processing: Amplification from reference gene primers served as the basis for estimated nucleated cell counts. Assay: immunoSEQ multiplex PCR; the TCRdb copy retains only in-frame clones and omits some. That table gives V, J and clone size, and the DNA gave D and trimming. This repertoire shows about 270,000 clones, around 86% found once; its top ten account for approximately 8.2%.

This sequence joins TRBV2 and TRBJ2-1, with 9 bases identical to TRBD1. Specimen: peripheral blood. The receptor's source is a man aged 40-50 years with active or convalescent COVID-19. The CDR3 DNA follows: TGTGCCAGCAATTCCGGGACAGGGTGGTACAATGAGCAGTTCTTC. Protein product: CASNSGTGWYNEQFF.